The 2 T cell receptor beta chains reported below all come from one sample, sequenced in a study of Graves' ophthalmopathy and Graves' hyperthyroidism. Scientists amplified the TCR beta CDR3 regions from RNA transcripts. Second-round multiplex PCR came after a first-round RT-PCR that employed HTBI primers. TCRdb called the multiplex PCR reads again in MiXCR, with one record for every CDR3 protein. The top ten hold 7.1% of the sample, which has about 620,000 distinct CDR3 sequences, over 20% seen once. Sequenced material: peripheral blood. These receptors were taken from a woman aged 18-29 years with stable Graves' hyperthyroidism. Some clones in this sample may be carry-over from other donors' samples.

The chain uses TRBV7-2 and TRBJ2-4; D remains unclear. The CDR3 is made up of 16 amino acids. The V end lost 4 bases, the J end lost 0 bases, and 13 bases lay between the germline ends. The V gene's germline CDR1 is SGHTA and CDR2 FQGNSA. CDR3 nucleotide sequence: TGTGCCAGCAGCTCGCCTACTTCGATAGCCAAAAACATTCAGTACTTC. Residues: CASSSPTSIAKNIQYF.

The table lists this clonotype with many counts. This chain links TRBV7-2 with TRBJ1-1; 9 bases align to TRBD1. V lost 5 bases, J lost 2 bases, and 6 bases stayed unmatched. CDR3 length: 15 amino acids. CDR1 and CDR2 (germline): SGHTA, FQGNSA. CDR3 region: CASSITGGTNTEAFF. The CDR3 DNA reads TGTGCCAGCAGCATTACAGGGGGCACAAACACTGAAGCTTTCTTT.